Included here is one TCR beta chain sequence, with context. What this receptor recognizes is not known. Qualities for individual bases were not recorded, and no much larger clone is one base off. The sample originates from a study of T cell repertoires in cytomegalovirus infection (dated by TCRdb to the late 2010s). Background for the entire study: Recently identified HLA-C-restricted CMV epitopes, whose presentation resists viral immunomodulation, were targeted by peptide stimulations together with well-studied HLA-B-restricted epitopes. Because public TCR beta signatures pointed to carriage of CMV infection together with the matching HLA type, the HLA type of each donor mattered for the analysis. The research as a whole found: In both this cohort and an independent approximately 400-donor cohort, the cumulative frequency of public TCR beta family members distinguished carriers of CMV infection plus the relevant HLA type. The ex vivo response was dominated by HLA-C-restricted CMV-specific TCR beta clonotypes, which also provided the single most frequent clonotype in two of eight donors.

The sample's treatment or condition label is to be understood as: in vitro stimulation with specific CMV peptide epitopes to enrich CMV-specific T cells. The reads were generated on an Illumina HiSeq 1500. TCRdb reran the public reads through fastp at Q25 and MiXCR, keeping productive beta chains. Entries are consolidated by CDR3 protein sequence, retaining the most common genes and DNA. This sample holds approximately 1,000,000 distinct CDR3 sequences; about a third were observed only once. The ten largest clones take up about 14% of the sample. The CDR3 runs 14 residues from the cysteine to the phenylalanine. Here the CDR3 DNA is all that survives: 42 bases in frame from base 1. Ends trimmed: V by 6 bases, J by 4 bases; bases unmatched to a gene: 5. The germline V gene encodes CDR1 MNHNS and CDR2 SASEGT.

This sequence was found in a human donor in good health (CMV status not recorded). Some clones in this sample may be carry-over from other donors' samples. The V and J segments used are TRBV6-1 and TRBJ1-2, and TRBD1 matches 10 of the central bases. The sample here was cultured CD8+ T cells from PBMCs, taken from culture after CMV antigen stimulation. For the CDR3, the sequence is CASRSTGGTYGYTF. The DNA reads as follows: TGTGCCAGCAGGTCGACAGGGGGCACCTATGGCTACACCTTC.